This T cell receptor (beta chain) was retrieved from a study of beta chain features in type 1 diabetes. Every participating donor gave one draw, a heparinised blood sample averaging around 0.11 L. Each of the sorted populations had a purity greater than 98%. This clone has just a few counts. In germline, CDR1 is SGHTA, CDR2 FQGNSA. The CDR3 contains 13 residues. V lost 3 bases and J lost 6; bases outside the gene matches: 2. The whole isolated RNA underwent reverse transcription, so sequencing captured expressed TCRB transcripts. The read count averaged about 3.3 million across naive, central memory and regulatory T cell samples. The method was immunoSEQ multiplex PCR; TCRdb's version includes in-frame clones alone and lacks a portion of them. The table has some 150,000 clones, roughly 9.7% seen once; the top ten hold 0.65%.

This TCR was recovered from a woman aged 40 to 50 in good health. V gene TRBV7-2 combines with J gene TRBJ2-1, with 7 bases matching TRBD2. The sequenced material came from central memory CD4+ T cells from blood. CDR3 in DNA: TGTGCCAGCAGCTTGGGGGGGACCAATGAGCAGTTCTTC. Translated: CASSLGGTNEQFF.